The 6 T cell receptor beta chains below were found in one sample sequenced in a study of technical replicates of blood from several donors. Profiling relied on immunoSEQ multiplex PCR, and the TCRdb table lists in-frame clones only, not all of them. The sample has around 93,000 clones, approximately 94% seen once. The sequencing input was T cells isolated from PBMCs. The source of these receptors is a human donor in good health.

The chain combines TRBV7-3 with TRBJ2-2, with 7 nucleotides matching TRBD2. The CDR3 extends over 14 amino acids. Germline V gives CDR1 SGHTA, CDR2 FQGTGA. V dropped 1 base and J dropped 6; count of bases not matched to a gene: 2. CDR3 bases: TGTGCCAGCAGCTTAAGCGGGAGCGCCGGGGAGCTGTTTTTT. It specifies CASSLSGSAGELFF.

The chain uses TRBV29-1 and TRBJ1-2, with TRBD1 as a possible D gene (5 bases). Germline V lookup: CDR1 SQVTM, CDR2 ANQGSEA. V dropped 4 bases and J dropped 8 bases, with 17 bases sitting between them. This CDR3 region has 13 residues. The CDR3 region is CSVVRGGVLGYTF. CDR3 coding DNA: TGCAGCGTTGTAAGGGGAGGTGTATTAGGCTACACCTTC.

This sequence joins TRBV2 and TRBJ1-5; D remains ambiguous. This CDR3 has 13 residues. CDR1 and CDR2 from the germline V gene are SNHLY and FYNNEI. Trimming removed 4 bases from V and 7 bases from J, with 11 bases in between. CDR3 protein: CASSVQPGQPQHF. Here the CDR3 DNA reads TGTGCCAGCAGTGTCCAGCCGGGGCAGCCCCAGCATTTT.

This chain links TRBV19 with TRBJ1-3, with 7 bases matching TRBD1. This CDR3 region has 17 residues. Trimming at V came to 4 bases and at J to 4 bases, leaving 13 bases not matched to a gene. Looked up from germline, CDR1 is LNHDA and CDR2 is SQIVND (reference sequence). CDR3 coding DNA: TGTGCCAGTAGTAGAATCCGGGACAGCAAACCCGGAAACACCATATATTTT. Its translation: CASSRIRDSKPGNTIYF. The full variable domain, completed using reference TRBV19 and TRBJ1-3, is DGGITQSPKYLFRKEGQNVTLSCEQNLNHDAMYWYRQDPGQGLRLIYYSQIVNDFQKGDIAEGYSVSREKKESFPLTVTSAQKNPTAFYLCASSRIRDSKPGNTIYFGEGSWLTVV.

The chain joins TRBV10-3 to TRBJ2-7; no reliable D call. CDR3 length: 11 amino acids. The ends were cut back, 10 bases at V and 3 bases at J, with 10 bases in the middle. The germline V gene encodes CDR1 ENHRY and CDR2 SYGVKD. The CDR3 DNA is TGTGCCACAATACTGAACTACGAGCAGTACTTC. It specifies CATILNYEQYF.

With regard to this clone: The sample contains more than one DNA sequence encoding this CDR3. V and J are TRBV7-3 and TRBJ2-5; D remains ambiguous. V dropped 1 base and J dropped 5 bases, with 5 bases sitting between them. Germline CDR1 is SGHTA and CDR2 is FQGTGA. The CDR3 length is 12 residues. CDR3 nucleotide sequence: TGTGCCAGCAGCTTAAACGGGGAGACCCAGTACTTC. Residues: CASSLNGETQYF.